These 3 T cell receptor beta chains were sequenced from one sample in a study of vaccination and CD4 T cells after COVID-19. The antigens of these receptors remain unknown. The Oncomine TCR Beta short-read assay was applied to DNA of cultured CD4+ T cells. Each CDR3 protein gets one entry after TCRdb re-called the PCR reads with MiXCR. The repertoire consists of some 10,000 distinct CDR3 sequences, with 40% to 55% occurring once and the leading ten covering approximately 28%. Noted treatment: approximately 9-day PBMC culture with coronavirus spike peptide pools or control peptides (ViraFEST assay). Sequencing used CD4+ T cells from blood, cultured in vitro. The source is a human donor who had recovered from COVID-19.

This chain connects TRBV29-1 to TRBJ1-2, with unresolved D. Germline V CDR1 and CDR2: SQVTM, ANQGSEA. V dropped 4 bases and J dropped 4 bases, with 10 bases sitting between them. The CDR3 is 12 residues long. The CDR3 is CSVGAGFYGYTF. The CDR3 coding sequence is TGCAGCGTTGGGGCAGGCTTCTATGGCTACACCTTC.

The chain uses TRBV24-1 and TRBJ2-1; D is possibly TRBD1 or TRBD2 (6 bases each). The CDR3 spans 13 residues. V lost 7 bases and J 7 bases, leaving 13 bases between the germline ends. Germline CDR1 and CDR2: KGHDR and SFDVKD. CDR3 loop: CATSQPGANEQFF. CDR3 sequence (DNA): TGTGCCACCAGCCAACCGGGGGCGAATGAGCAGTTCTTC.

The chain couples TRBV5-4 to TRBJ2-7, with D possibly being TRBD2 (5 bases). Germline assignment: CDR1 SGHNT and CDR2 YYREEE (reference sequence). V shed 1 base and J shed 2 bases, with 10 bases lying between them. CDR3 length equals 14 residues. This CDR3 reads CASSLIGSAYEQYF. For the CDR3, the DNA is TGTGCCAGCAGCTTGATCGGTAGCGCCTACGAGCAGTACTTC.